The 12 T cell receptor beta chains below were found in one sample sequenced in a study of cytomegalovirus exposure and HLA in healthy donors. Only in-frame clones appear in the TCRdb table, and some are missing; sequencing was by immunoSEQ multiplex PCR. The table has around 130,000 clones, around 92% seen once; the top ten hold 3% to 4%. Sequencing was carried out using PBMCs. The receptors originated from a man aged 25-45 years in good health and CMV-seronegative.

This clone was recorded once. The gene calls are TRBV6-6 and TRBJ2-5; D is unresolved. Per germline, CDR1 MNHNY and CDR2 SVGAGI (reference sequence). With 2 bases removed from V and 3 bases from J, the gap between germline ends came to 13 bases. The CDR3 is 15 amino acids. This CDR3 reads CASSYQSRTEETQYF. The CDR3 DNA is TGTGCCAGCAGTTACCAATCTCGAACAGAAGAGACCCAGTACTTC.

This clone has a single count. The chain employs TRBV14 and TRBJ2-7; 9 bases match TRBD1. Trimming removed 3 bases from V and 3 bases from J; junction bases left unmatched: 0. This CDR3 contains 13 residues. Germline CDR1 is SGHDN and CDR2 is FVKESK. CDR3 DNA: TGTGCCAGCAGCCAGGGACAGGGCTACGAGCAGTACTTC. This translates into CASSQGQGYEQYF.

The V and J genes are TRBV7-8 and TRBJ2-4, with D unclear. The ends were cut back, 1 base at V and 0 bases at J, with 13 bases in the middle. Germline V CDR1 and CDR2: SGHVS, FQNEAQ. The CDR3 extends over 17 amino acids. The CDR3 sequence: CASSLEISVVAKNIQYF. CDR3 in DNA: TGTGCCAGCAGCTTAGAAATCAGTGTCGTAGCCAAAAACATTCAGTACTTC.

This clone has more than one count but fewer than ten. The CDR3, as DNA: TGTGCCACCGGAGGCAGATCTCTCAATCAGCCCCAGCATTTT. The encoded protein is CATGGRSLNQPQHF. This rearrangement joins TRBV6-1 to TRBJ1-5; D remains ambiguous. Germline V gene lookup returns CDR1 MNHNS and CDR2 SASEGT. There are 14 residues in the CDR3. Trimming pared 10 bases from V and 3 bases from J, leaving 16 bases between.

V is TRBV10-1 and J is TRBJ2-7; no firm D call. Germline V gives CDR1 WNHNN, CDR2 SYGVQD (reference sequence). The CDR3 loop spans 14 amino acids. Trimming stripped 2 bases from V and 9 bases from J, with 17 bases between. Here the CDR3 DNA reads TGCGCCAGCAGTGAGCCACCGAGGCTGGGTGGGCAGTACTTC. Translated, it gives CASSEPPRLGGQYF.

Here the CDR3 DNA reads TGTGCCAGCAGTTATGACACCGCTGGGCCCGAAGCTTTCTTT. It encodes CASSYDTAGPEAFF. The chain carries TRBV2 and TRBJ1-1, with D hard to call. CDR1 SNHLY and CDR2 FYNNEI come from the germline V gene. V was pared by 5 bases and J by 8 bases, with 18 bases between. The CDR3 is made up of 14 amino acids.

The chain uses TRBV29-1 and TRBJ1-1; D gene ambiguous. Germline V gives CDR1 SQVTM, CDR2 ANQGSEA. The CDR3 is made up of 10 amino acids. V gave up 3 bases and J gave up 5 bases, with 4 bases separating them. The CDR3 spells CSVDQTEAFF. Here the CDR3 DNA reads TGCAGCGTTGATCAGACTGAAGCTTTCTTT.

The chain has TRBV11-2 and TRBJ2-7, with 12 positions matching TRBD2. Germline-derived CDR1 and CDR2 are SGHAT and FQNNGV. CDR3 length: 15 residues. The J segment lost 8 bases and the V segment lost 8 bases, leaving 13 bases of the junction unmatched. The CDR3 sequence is CASDLGASGGAQQYF. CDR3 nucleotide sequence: TGTGCCAGCGACCTAGGGGCTAGCGGGGGGGCGCAGCAGTACTTC.

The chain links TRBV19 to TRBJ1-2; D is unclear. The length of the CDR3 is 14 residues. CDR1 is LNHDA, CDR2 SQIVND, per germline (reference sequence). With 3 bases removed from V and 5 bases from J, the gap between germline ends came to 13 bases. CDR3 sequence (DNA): TGTGCCAGTAGTATGGTTAATTTCCAGTATGGCTACACCTTC. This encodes CASSMVNFQYGYTF.

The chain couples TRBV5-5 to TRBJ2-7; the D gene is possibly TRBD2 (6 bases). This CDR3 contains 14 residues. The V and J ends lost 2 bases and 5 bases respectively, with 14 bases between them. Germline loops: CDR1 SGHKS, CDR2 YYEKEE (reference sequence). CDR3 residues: CASSFGDLGDEQYF. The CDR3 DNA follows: TGTGCCAGCAGCTTCGGGGACTTAGGGGACGAGCAGTACTTC.

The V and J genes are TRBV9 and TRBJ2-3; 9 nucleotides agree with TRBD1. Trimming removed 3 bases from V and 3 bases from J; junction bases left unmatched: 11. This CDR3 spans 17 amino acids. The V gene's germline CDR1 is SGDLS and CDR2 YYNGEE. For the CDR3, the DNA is TGTGCCAGCAGCGCCTCCGCCGGGACAGGGTGGACAGATACGCAGTATTTT. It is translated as CASSASAGTGWTDTQYF.

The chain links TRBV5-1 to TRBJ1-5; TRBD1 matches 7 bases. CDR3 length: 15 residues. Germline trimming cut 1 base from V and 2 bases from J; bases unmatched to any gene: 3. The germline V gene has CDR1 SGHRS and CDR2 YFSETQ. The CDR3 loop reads CASSLTGDGNQPQHF. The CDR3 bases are TGCGCCAGCAGCTTGACAGGGGACGGCAATCAGCCCCAGCATTTT.